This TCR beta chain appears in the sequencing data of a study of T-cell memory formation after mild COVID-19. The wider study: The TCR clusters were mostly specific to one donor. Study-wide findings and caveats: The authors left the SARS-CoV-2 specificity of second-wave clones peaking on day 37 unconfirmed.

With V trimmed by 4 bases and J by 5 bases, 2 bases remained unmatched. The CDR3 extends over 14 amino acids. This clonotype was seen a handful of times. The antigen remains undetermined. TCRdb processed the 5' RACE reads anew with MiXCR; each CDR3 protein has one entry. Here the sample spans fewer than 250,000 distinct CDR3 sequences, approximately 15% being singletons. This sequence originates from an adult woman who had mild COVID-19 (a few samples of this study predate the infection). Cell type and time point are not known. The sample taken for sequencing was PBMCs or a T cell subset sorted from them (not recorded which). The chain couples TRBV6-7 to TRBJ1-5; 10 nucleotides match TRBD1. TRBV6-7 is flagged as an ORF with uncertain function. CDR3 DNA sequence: TGTGCCAGCAGTTGCGGGACAGGGGATCAGCCCCAGCATTTT. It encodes CASSCGTGDQPQHF.